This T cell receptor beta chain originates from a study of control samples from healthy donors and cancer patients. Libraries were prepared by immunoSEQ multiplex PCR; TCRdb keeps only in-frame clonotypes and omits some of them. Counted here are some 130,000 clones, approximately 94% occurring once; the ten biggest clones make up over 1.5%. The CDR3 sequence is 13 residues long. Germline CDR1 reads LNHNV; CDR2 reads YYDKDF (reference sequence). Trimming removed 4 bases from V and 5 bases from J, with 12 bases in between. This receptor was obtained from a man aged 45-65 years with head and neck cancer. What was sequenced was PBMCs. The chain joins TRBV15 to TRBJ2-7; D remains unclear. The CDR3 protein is CATSNQVLDEQYF. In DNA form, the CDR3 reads TGTGCCACCAGCAACCAGGTCCTAGACGAGCAGTACTTC.